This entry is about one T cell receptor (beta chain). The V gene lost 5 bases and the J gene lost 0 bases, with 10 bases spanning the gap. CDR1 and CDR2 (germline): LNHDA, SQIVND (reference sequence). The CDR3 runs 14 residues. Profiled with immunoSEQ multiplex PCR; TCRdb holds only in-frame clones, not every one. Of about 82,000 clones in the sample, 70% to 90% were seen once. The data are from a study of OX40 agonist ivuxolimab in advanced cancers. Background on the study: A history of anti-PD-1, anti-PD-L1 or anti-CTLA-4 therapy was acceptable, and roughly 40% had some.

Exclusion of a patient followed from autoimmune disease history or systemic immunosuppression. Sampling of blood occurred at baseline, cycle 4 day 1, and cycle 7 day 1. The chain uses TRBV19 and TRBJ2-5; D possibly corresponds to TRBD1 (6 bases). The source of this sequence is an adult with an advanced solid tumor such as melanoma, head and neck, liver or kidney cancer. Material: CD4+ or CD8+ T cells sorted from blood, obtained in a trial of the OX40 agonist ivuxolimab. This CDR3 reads CASSGQLYQETQYF. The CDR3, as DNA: TGTGCCAGTAGTGGACAGCTGTACCAAGAGACCCAGTACTTC. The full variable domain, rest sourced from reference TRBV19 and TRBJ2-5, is DGGITQSPKYLFRKEGQNVTLSCEQNLNHDAMYWYRQDPGQGLRLIYYSQIVNDFQKGDIAEGYSVSREKKESFPLTVTSAQKNPTAFYLCASSGQLYQETQYFGPGTRLLVL.